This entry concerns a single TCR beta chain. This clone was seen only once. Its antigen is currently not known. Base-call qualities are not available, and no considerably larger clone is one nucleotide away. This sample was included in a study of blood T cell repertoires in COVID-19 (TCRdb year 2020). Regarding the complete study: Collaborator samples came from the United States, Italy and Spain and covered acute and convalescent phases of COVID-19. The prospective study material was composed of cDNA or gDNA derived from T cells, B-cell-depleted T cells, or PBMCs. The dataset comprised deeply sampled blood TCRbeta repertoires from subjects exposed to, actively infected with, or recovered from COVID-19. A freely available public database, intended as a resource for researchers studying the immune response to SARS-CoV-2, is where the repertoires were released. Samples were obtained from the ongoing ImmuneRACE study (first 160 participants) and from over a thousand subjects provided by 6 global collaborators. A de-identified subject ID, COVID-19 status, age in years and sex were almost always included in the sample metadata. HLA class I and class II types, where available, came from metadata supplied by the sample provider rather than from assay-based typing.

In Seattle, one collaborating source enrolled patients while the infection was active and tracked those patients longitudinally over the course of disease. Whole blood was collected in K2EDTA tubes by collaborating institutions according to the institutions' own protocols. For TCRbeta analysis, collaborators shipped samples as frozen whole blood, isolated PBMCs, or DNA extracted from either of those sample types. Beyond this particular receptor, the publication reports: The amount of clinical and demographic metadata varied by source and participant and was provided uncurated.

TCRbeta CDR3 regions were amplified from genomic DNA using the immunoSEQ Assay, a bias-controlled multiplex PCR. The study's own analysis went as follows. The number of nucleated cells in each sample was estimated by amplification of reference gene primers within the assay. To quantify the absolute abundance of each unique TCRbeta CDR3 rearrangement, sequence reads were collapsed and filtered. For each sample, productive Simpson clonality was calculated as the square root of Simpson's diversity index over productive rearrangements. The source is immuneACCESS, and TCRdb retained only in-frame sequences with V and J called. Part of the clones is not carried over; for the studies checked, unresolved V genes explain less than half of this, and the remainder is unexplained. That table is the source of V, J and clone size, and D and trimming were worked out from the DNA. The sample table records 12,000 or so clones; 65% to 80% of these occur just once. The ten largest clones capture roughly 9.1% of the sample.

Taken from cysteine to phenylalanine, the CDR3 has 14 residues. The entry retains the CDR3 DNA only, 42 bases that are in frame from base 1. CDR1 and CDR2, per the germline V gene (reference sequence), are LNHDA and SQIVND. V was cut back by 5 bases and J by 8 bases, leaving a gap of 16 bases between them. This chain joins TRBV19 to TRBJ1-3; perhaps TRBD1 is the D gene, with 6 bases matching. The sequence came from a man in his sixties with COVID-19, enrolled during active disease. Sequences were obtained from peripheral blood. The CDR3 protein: CASSQQGLMYTIYF. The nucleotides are TGTGCCAGTAGTCAACAGGGCCTTATGTACACCATATATTTT.